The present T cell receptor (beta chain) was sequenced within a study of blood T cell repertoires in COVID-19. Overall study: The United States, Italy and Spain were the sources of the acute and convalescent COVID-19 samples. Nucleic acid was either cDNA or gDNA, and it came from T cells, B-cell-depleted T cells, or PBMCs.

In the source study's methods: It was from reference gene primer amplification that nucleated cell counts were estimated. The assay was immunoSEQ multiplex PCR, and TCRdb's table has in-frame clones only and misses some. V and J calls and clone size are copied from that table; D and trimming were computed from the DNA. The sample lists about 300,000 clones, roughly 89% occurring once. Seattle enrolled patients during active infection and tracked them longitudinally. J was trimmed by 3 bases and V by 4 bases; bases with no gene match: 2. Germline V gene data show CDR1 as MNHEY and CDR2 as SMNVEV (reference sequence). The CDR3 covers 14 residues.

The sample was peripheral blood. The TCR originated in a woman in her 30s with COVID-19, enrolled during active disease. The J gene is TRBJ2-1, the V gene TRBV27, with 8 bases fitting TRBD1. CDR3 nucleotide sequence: TGTGCCAGCAGTTCTGGGACAGGCTACAATGAGCAGTTCTTC. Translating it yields CASSSGTGYNEQFF.